The subject of this entry is one T cell receptor (beta chain). There is no known antigen for this receptor. Base qualities are not recorded, but no much larger clone differs from it by a single base. This entry is derived from a study of blood T cell repertoires in COVID-19 (dated by TCRdb to 2020 to 2021). As for the study more broadly: Samples from collaborators originated in the United States, Italy and Spain and spanned both the acute and convalescent phases of COVID-19. The prospective study material was composed of cDNA or gDNA derived from T cells, B-cell-depleted T cells, or PBMCs. Deeply sampled blood TCRbeta repertoires from subjects exposed to, actively infected with, or recovered from COVID-19 were included in the dataset. A freely available public database, intended as a resource for researchers studying the immune response to SARS-CoV-2, is where the repertoires were released. The samples were drawn from the first 160 participants of the ongoing ImmuneRACE study and from 950 to 1,500 subjects provided by 6 global collaborators. Sample metadata almost always included a de-identified subject ID, COVID-19 status, age in years and sex. HLA class I and class II types, where available, came from metadata supplied by the sample provider rather than from assay-based typing.

On the study overall, not on this receptor specifically: The amount of clinical and demographic metadata varied by source and participant and was provided uncurated.

Participants in the prospective study were aged roughly 18 to 89 years, lived in 24 United States geographic areas, and enrolled through a virtual design. In the prospective study, participants were assigned to cohorts based on the clinical history participants reported in a screening survey and a study questionnaire. Recovered participants in ImmuneRACE Cohort 3 were defined as having two consecutive negative NP/OP PCR tests, clearance from a healthcare professional, or resolution of symptoms. Each participant in the prospective study had whole blood, serum and a nasopharyngeal or oropharyngeal swab collected by mobile phlebotomists. Over a roughly 2-month period, participants in the prospective study had the option of providing additional blood draws and questionnaires. Blood samples from the prospective study were shipped frozen or at room temperature prior to DNA extraction. The immunoSEQ Assay, a bias-controlled multiplex PCR, was used to amplify TCRbeta CDR3 regions from genomic DNA. In the source study's methods: Nucleated cell counts per sample were estimated from amplification of reference gene primers within the assay. To quantify the absolute abundance of each unique TCRbeta CDR3 rearrangement, sequence reads were collapsed and filtered. For each sample, productive Simpson clonality was calculated by taking the square root of Simpson's diversity index across productive rearrangements. TCRdb took this table from immuneACCESS and kept in-frame rearrangements with V and J called. Such tables lack part of the clones; where checked against another copy, unresolved V genes explain under half of the gap, and the rest is unexplained. V and J calls and clone size are as listed in that table; D and trimming were resolved from the DNA. Here the sample has about 480,000 clones; 75% to 90% occur a single time. Of the sample, 8% to 9.5% is held by the ten largest clones.

The sequenced sample was PBMCs or T cells enriched from blood (not recorded which). The origin of this receptor is a woman aged 55 to 70 who had recovered from COVID-19.

The nucleotides read TGTGCCAGCAGGGCGGACAGGGGAAACACCGGGGAGCTGTTTTTT. The translation is CASRADRGNTGELFF. The chain joins TRBV6-5 to TRBJ2-2; 9 of the junction bases match TRBD1. The CDR3 sequence holds 15 residues, the cysteine and phenylalanine included. Only the CDR3 DNA is retained, 45 bases long and in frame from the first base. Taken from the germline V gene, the CDR1 and CDR2 loops are MNHEY and SVGAGI. The germline V and J ends show losses of 6 bases and 2 bases respectively, and no gene match explains 4 bases of the junction.